A single sample gave rise to the 23 T cell receptor beta chains below, sequenced in a study of T cells in Graves' hyperthyroidism and ophthalmopathy. TCR beta CDR3 regions were amplified from RNA. In the first-round RT-PCR of the TCR CDR3, the HTBI primer set was used. Each CDR3 protein gets one entry after TCRdb re-called the multiplex PCR reads with MiXCR. The sample lists about 270,000 distinct CDR3 sequences, approximately 21% occurring once. What was sequenced was blood. Receptors originate from a man aged 25-45 years with Graves' ophthalmopathy.

The sample holds many counts of this clonotype. The J gene is TRBJ2-7, the V gene TRBV20-1; no clear D. Looked up from germline, CDR1 is DFQATT and CDR2 is SNEGSKA (reference sequence). V lost 1 base to trimming and J lost 9 bases, with 10 bases between them. This CDR3 has 11 residues. The CDR3 protein is CSARVPRGQYF. The CDR3 DNA follows: TGCAGTGCTAGAGTCCCCCGTGGGCAGTACTTC.

J is TRBJ1-4 and V is TRBV28, with D possibly TRBD1 on 6 matching bases. V was clipped by 3 bases and J by 8 bases, with 13 bases between them. From germline, CDR1 is MDHEN and CDR2 SYDVKM. The CDR3 spans 14 residues. The CDR3 region is CASSFSQGYEKLFF. CDR3 sequence (DNA): TGTGCCAGCAGTTTCAGCCAGGGGTACGAAAAACTGTTTTTT.

J is TRBJ2-1 and V is TRBV6-4; tentatively, D is TRBD1 or TRBD2 (6 bases each). The germline V gene encodes CDR1 MRHNA and CDR2 SNTAGT. This CDR3 region has 14 residues. The ends were cut back, 7 bases at V and 2 bases at J, with 12 bases in the middle. The CDR3 protein is CASNGGGTYNEQFF. For the CDR3, the DNA is TGTGCCAGCAACGGAGGGGGAACCTACAATGAGCAGTTCTTC.

This clonotype was detected only a few times. V and J are TRBV20-1 and TRBJ2-3; 10 positions agree with TRBD2. The CDR3 has 15 residues. Looked up from germline, CDR1 is DFQATT and CDR2 is SNEGSKA (reference sequence). After removal of 1 base from V and 2 bases from J, the junction contained 3 bases not matched to a gene. CDR3 DNA: TGCAGTGCTAGAGTTAGCGGGAGGAACACAGATACGCAGTATTTT. Residues: CSARVSGRNTDTQYF.

There are many counts of this clonotype. The chain couples TRBV28 to TRBJ2-5; no reliable D call. CDR1 and CDR2 (germline): MDHEN, SYDVKM. CDR3 length: 13 amino acids. V was clipped by 2 bases and J by 2 bases, with 6 bases between them. CDR3: CASSLPSQETQYF. The CDR3 nucleotides read TGTGCCAGCAGTTTACCCTCTCAAGAGACCCAGTACTTC.

This chain uses TRBV7-6 with TRBJ1-5; D not resolved. Germline-derived CDR1 and CDR2 are SGHVS and FNYEAQ. CDR3 length equals 15 residues. Deletions cut 5 bases from V and 3 bases from J, with 14 bases between. This CDR3 reads CASSPYSGNNQPQHF. The CDR3, as DNA: TGTGCCAGCAGCCCCTACTCGGGCAACAATCAGCCCCAGCATTTT.

This clonotype has ten or more counts. V gene TRBV28 combines with J gene TRBJ2-7, with 9 bases that match TRBD1. Germline values: CDR1 MDHEN, CDR2 SYDVKM. J gave up 9 bases and V 6 bases, and 9 bases lay outside the gene matches. The CDR3 sequence is 13 residues long. The CDR3: CASRSGTGMWQYF. As DNA, the CDR3 is TGTGCCAGCAGGTCCGGGACAGGGATGTGGCAGTACTTC.

This clonotype was counted between two and nine times. The CDR3 protein is CAISYGEGDYGYTF. In nucleotides, the CDR3 is TGTGCCATCAGCTACGGGGAGGGCGACTATGGCTACACCTTC. V is TRBV10-3 and J is TRBJ1-2; unclear D gene. In germline, CDR1 is ENHRY, CDR2 SYGVKD. CDR3 length: 14 amino acids. Between the trimmed V and J ends, which lost 6 bases and 3 bases, there was a span of 14 bases.

V usage is TRBV28 and J usage is TRBJ2-1; D is perhaps TRBD2 (6 bases). The CDR3 is 14 residues long. Trimming cost V 8 bases and J 0 bases, with 11 bases left between them. Germline loops: CDR1 MDHEN, CDR2 SYDVKM. The CDR3 DNA sequence: TGTGCCAGCCGGAGGGGCAGCTCCTACAATGAGCAGTTCTTC. It codes for CASRRGSSYNEQFF. Variable domain in full (rest from reference TRBV28 and TRBJ2-1): DVKVTQSSRYLVKRTGEKVFLECVQDMDHENMFWYRQDPGLGLRLIYFSYDVKMKEKGDIPEGYSVSREKKERFSLILESASTNQTSMYLCASRRGSSYNEQFFGPGTRLTVL.

This clonotype was seen repeatedly, ten times or more. The V and J genes are TRBV11-2 and TRBJ2-7, with a weak D call TRBD2 (5 bases). This CDR3 is 15 amino acids long. Trimming left V 0 bases short and J 6 bases short, with 15 bases between. Germline CDR1 is SGHAT and CDR2 is FQNNGV. CDR3 sequence: CASSLDSGSVGEQYF. The CDR3, as DNA: TGTGCCAGCAGCTTAGATAGTGGGAGCGTCGGCGAGCAGTACTTC.

This clonotype was seen a few times. This rearrangement joins TRBV7-8 to TRBJ1-1, with D unresolved. V lost 5 bases and J 6 bases, leaving 22 bases between the germline ends. The V gene's germline CDR1 is SGHVS and CDR2 FQNEAQ. The CDR3 is 16 amino acids. The CDR3 protein is CASSRDADWAPAEAFF. The CDR3 DNA reads as TGTGCCAGCAGCCGTGACGCTGACTGGGCGCCCGCTGAAGCTTTCTTT. The full variable domain, with the rest looked up from reference TRBV7-8 and TRBJ1-1, is GAGVSQSPRYKVAKRGQDVALRCDPISGHVSLFWYQQALGQGPEFLTYFQNEAQLDKSGLPSDRFFAERPEGSVSTLKIQRTQQEDSAVYLCASSRDADWAPAEAFFGQGTRLTVV.

The CDR3 nucleotides read TGTGCCAGCTGGACTAGCGGAGATACGCAGTATTTT. It specifies CASWTSGDTQYF. V usage is TRBV6-1 and J usage is TRBJ2-3; 10 positions match TRBD2. The germline V gene has CDR1 MNHNS and CDR2 SASEGT. The CDR3 sequence is 12 residues long. After removal of 8 bases from V and 5 bases from J, the junction contained 1 base not matched to a gene.

The V gene is TRBV3-1, the J gene TRBJ2-7; D is unclear. CDR1 is LGHDT, CDR2 YNNKEL, per germline (reference sequence). Trimming pared 2 bases from V and 2 bases from J, leaving 7 bases between. The CDR3 has 13 residues. The CDR3 is CASSQPEPYEQYF. DNA of the CDR3: TGTGCCAGCAGCCAACCTGAACCCTACGAGCAGTACTTC.

For this clonotype: A junction boundary mismatches the germline segment, possibly from a read error. The gene calls are TRBV5-6 and TRBJ2-5; TRBD1 or TRBD2 may be the D gene (5 bases each). The CDR3 extends over 13 amino acids. The V gene's germline CDR1 is SGHDT and CDR2 YYEEEE. CDR3 nucleotides: TGTGCCAGCAGGGGACGTTACCAAGAGGCCCAGTACTTC. Translating gives CASRGRYQEAQYF.

There are a few counts of this clonotype. CDR3 sequence: CASSEPDREKTDTQYF. In nucleotides, the CDR3 is TGTGCCAGCAGTGAACCGGACAGGGAGAAAACAGATACGCAGTATTTT. The gene calls are TRBV25-1 and TRBJ2-3; 8 positions agree with TRBD1. J gave up 3 bases and V 2 bases, and 7 bases lay outside the gene matches. The CDR3 consists of 16 residues. Germline V gene data show CDR1 as MGHDK and CDR2 as SYGVNS.

A few counts support this clonotype. V gene TRBV19 combines with J gene TRBJ2-7; TRBD2 aligns across 14 bases. The germline V gene has CDR1 LNHDA and CDR2 SQIVND (reference sequence). Trimming removed 4 bases from V and 7 bases from J; junction bases left unmatched: 6. The CDR3 is 15 amino acids. The CDR3: CASSTGTSGRQEQYF. Written as DNA, the CDR3 is TGTGCCAGTAGTACAGGGACTAGCGGGAGACAGGAGCAGTACTTC.

This clonotype was counted at least ten times. V usage is TRBV28 and J usage is TRBJ2-6; D perhaps matches TRBD1 (6 bases). V lost 6 bases and J 3 bases, leaving 15 bases between the germline ends. This CDR3 contains 16 residues. From germline, CDR1 is MDHEN and CDR2 SYDVKM. CDR3: CASRVQGIRGANVLTF. Written as DNA, the CDR3 is TGTGCCAGCAGGGTACAGGGAATCCGTGGGGCCAACGTCCTGACTTTC.

The chain has TRBV24-1 and TRBJ1-5; D not certain. This CDR3 has 14 amino acids. Germline loops: CDR1 KGHDR, CDR2 SFDVKD. Trimming took off 2 bases at V and 7 bases at J, with 11 bases between the two ends. CDR3 residues: CATSDSPGWQPQHF. DNA for the CDR3: TGTGCCACCAGTGATTCACCGGGGTGGCAGCCCCAGCATTTT.

This clonotype turned up a few times. The rearrangement uses TRBV18 and TRBJ2-5, with D unclear. V was shortened by 0 bases and J by 5 bases, with 13 bases between the two germline ends. Germline CDR1 is KGHSH and CDR2 is LQKENI. The length of the CDR3 is 15 residues. Here the CDR3 reads CASSPPESGWETQYF. The CDR3 nucleotides are TGTGCCAGCTCACCACCGGAGTCCGGGTGGGAGACCCAGTACTTC.

The rearrangement links TRBV5-1 to TRBJ2-3, with 11 bases lining up with TRBD1. This CDR3 has 14 amino acids. Germline CDR1 is SGHRS and CDR2 is YFSETQ. J was trimmed by 5 bases and V by 4 bases; bases with no gene match: 3. The CDR3 nucleotides are TGCGCCAGCAGCGGACAGGGGGCTTTAGATACGCAGTATTTT. This translates into CASSGQGALDTQYF.

V usage is TRBV28 and J usage is TRBJ2-7; D is perhaps TRBD1 or TRBD2 (5 bases each). The CDR3 runs 16 residues. V was trimmed by 5 bases and J by 4 bases, leaving 21 bases between them. Germline CDR1 MDHEN, CDR2 SYDVKM. This CDR3 reads CASSAPRDVRDYEQYF. CDR3 bases: TGTGCCAGCAGTGCCCCACGGGACGTAAGAGATTACGAGCAGTACTTC.

This clonotype was observed a few times. The rearrangement uses TRBV7-3 and TRBJ1-1, with D unclear. CDR1 SGHTA and CDR2 FQGTGA come from the germline V gene. Trimming shortened V by 5 bases and J by 8 bases, and 15 bases separated the two germline ends. This CDR3 has 13 amino acids. CDR3 in amino acids: CASSQRQGLEAFF. DNA of the CDR3: TGTGCCAGCAGCCAGCGACAAGGGCTCGAAGCTTTCTTT.

This clonotype was recorded many times. V and J are TRBV12-3 or TRBV12-4 and TRBJ2-6; the D gene could be TRBD1 or TRBD2 (5 bases each). The ends were cut back, 1 base at V and 2 bases at J, with 6 bases in the middle. This CDR3 contains 15 residues. The DNA for the CDR3 is TGTGCCAGCAGTTTAGGAGGGGCTGGGGCCAACGTCCTGACTTTC. Its protein product is CASSLGGAGANVLTF.